The present TCR beta chain was sequenced within a study of T cells expressing NK-cell markers. The CDR3 extends over 18 amino acids. From germline, CDR1 is MNHEY and CDR2 SVGAGI. TCRdb re-called the 5' RACE reads; one entry per CDR3 protein, DNA not given. The sample data list about 460,000 distinct CDR3 sequences. Whole-study findings and limits: In a group of 5 to 7 donors, dominant NKG2C+ clonotypes represented roughly 1.0-7.0% of CD8+ T cells.

Remarks on this clonotype: As yet, its antigen is unknown.

Input material: blood T cells: a sorted CD56 or NKG2C T cell subset, CD4+ or CD8+ T cells, or bulk PBMC T cells (not recorded which). The chain combines TRBV6-5 with TRBJ2-5; the D call from TCRdb, TRBD1, cannot be confirmed without DNA. This sequence originates from a woman in her fifties or sixties in good health. CDR3 loop: CASSYYQKGLAREETQYF.